The T cell receptor beta chain under discussion was sequenced for a study of T-cell memory formation after mild COVID-19. Background on the study: Each donor largely had its own TCR clusters. General observations from the study: Cross-reactive memory apparently joined, as some responding clones appeared in pre-infection memory. CD4+ contracting clones lay mainly in CM and EM, CD8+ ones in EMRA.

This clonotype was seen repeatedly, ten times or more. Its antigen is still unknown. One entry per CDR3 protein, called by TCRdb with MiXCR from the 5' RACE reads. The sample consists of about 250,000 distinct CDR3 sequences, more than 15% of them appearing once. From germline, CDR1 is LGHDT and CDR2 YNNKEL (reference sequence). The CDR3 length is 11 residues. V lost 1 base, J lost 5 bases, and 3 bases lay in between. This sequence was found in a man aged 18-30 years who had mild COVID-19 (a few samples of this study predate the infection). Cell type and time point are not known. The specimen was PBMCs or a T cell subset sorted from them (not recorded which). V and J are TRBV3-1 and TRBJ2-7; D remains ambiguous. The CDR3 loop is CASSQVNEQYF. CDR3 coding DNA: TGTGCCAGCAGCCAAGTTAACGAGCAGTACTTC.